This T cell receptor beta chain derives from a study of blood T cell repertoires in COVID-19. Study in general: The study drew acute and convalescent COVID-19 samples from the United States, Italy and Spain. From T cells, B-cell-depleted T cells, or PBMCs came the material, which was cDNA or gDNA.

Per the authors' pipeline: By means of reference gene primer amplification, nucleated cell counts were estimated. Some clones are missing from TCRdb's copy, which holds only in-frame ones; the method was immunoSEQ multiplex PCR. The V and J calls and clone size are taken from that table; D and trimming were inferred from the DNA. Of 300,000 or so clones listed, 75% to 90% were seen once; the top ten hold roughly 3.9%. The V and J ends lost 6 bases and 2 bases, in that order; junction bases with no gene match: 15. The CDR3 consists of 18 residues. CDR1 is MNHEY and CDR2 is SMNVEV in the germline V gene (reference sequence).

The receptor was isolated from a woman aged 40 to 50 with acute or convalescent COVID-19. The V and J genes are TRBV27 and TRBJ1-3; 8 bases line up with TRBD1. Sequencing was carried out using peripheral blood. The CDR3 sequence: CASRRTGIGLSAGNTIYF. DNA of the CDR3: TGTGCCAGCAGGAGGACAGGGATCGGTTTATCGGCTGGAAACACCATATATTTT.